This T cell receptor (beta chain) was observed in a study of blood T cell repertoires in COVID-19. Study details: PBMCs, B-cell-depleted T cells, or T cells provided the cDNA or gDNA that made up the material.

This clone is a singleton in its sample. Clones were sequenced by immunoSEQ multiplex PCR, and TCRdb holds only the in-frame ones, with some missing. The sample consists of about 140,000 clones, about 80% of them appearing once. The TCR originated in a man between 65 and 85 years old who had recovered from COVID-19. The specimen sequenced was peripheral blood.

CDR3 residues: CATSDETSYEQFF. The CDR3 DNA reads TGTGCCACCAGTGATGAGACTAGCTATGAGCAGTTCTTC. V is TRBV24-1 and J is TRBJ2-1, with 7 positions matching TRBD2. CDR1 is KGHDR and CDR2 is SFDVKD in the germline V gene. The CDR3 is made up of 13 amino acids. V lost 3 bases and J lost 8; bases outside the gene matches: 3.